This T cell receptor beta chain is from a study of long-term antiretroviral therapy in people with HIV. Study in general: When the earliest samples were collected, ART was typically delayed until CD4 counts fell.

Between the trimmed V and J ends, which lost 2 bases and 5 bases, there was a span of 13 bases. The CDR3 is 15 residues long. Germline values: CDR1 MNHEY, CDR2 SMNVEV (reference sequence). Sequencing relied on immunoSEQ assay v3.0, run at survey level. The table came from immunoSEQ multiplex PCR; TCRdb's copy has only in-frame clones and leaves some out. The sample lists tens of thousands of clones, approximately 92% occurring once. The source material was unsorted PBMCs, sampled more than 5 years after starting antiretroviral therapy. The V call is TRBV27, the J call TRBJ1-5; D is unclear. The TCR sequence derives from a woman aged 40 to 49 with HIV. In DNA form, the CDR3 reads TGTGCCAGCAGTTTAATGAGCGGGCCCGATCAGCCCCAGCATTTT. Protein sequence: CASSLMSGPDQPQHF.